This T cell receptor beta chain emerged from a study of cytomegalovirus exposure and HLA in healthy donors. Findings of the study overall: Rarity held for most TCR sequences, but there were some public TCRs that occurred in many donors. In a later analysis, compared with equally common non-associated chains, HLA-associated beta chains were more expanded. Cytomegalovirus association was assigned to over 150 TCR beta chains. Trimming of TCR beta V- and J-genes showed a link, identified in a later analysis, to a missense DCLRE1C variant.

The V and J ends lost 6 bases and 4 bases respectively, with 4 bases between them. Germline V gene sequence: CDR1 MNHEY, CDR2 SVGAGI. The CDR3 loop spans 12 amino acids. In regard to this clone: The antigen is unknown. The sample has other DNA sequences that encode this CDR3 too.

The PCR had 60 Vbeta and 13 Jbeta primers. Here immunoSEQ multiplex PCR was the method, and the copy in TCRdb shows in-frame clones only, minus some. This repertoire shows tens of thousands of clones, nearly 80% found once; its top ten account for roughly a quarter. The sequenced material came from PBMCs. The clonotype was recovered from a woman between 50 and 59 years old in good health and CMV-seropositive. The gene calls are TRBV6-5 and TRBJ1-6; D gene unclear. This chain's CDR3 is CASRQYNSPLHF. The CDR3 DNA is TGTGCCAGCAGACAATATAATTCACCCCTCCACTTT.